Each of the 19 T cell receptor beta chains below was sequenced from the same sample in a study of blood T cell repertoires in COVID-19. Measured with immunoSEQ multiplex PCR; TCRdb has only the in-frame clones, and not every one. Here the sample spans approximately 110,000 clones, more than 75% being singletons. Sequenced input: peripheral blood. These receptors were taken from a human donor in a cohort sampled during active COVID-19.

The chain recombines TRBV2 with TRBJ2-7; 10 nucleotides align to TRBD1. V trimming: 5 bases; J trimming: 4 bases; junction bases outside the gene matches: 5. Germline V gene data show CDR1 as SNHLY and CDR2 as FYNNEI. The CDR3 is 14 residues long. CDR3 sequence reads: CASSNWDRGYEQYF. The CDR3 nucleotides read TGTGCCAGCAGTAATTGGGACAGGGGATACGAGCAGTACTTC.

The gene calls are TRBV7-6 and TRBJ2-3, with a tentative D call TRBD1 (6 bases). Deletions cut 1 base from V and 2 bases from J, with 10 bases between. Per germline, CDR1 SGHVS and CDR2 FNYEAQ. The CDR3 runs to 15 residues. The CDR3 DNA sequence: TGTGCCAGCAGCTTAGGCACAGGGCTCACAGATACGCAGTATTTT. It codes for CASSLGTGLTDTQYF.

The chain uses TRBV5-5 and TRBJ1-2; D unclear. Deletions cut 3 bases from V and 1 base from J, with 10 bases between. Germline CDR1 and CDR2: SGHKS and YYEKEE (reference sequence). This CDR3 has 14 amino acids. The CDR3 protein is CASSSHNVNYGYTF. DNA of the CDR3: TGTGCCAGCAGCTCCCACAACGTTAACTATGGCTACACCTTC.

This clone has only one observation. The chain uses TRBV6-2 or TRBV6-3 and TRBJ2-1; D unclear. The V gene's germline CDR1 is MNHEY and CDR2 SVGEGT. Between the trimmed V and J ends, which lost 4 bases and 10 bases, there was a span of 11 bases. The CDR3 runs 12 residues. CDR3 loop: CASSSLAGEQFF. The DNA for the CDR3 is TGTGCCAGCAGTTCCCTCGCCGGGGAGCAGTTCTTC.

V is TRBV5-1 and J is TRBJ2-5; D possibly corresponds to TRBD2 (6 bases). The V end was cut by 4 bases, the J end by 1 base, with 8 bases between. Per the germline V gene, CDR1 is SGHRS and CDR2 is YFSETQ. The length of the CDR3 is 13 residues. DNA for the CDR3: TGCGCCAGCAGCGAGACTAGCCAAGAGACCCAGTACTTC. Translating gives CASSETSQETQYF.

This clone was detected a few times. This sample includes further DNA sequences coding for the same CDR3. This rearrangement joins TRBV4-2 to TRBJ1-3; no firm D call. CDR1 and CDR2 (germline): LGHNA, YNFKEQ. This CDR3 has 16 residues. V lost 0 bases to trimming and J lost 0 bases, with 9 bases between them. CDR3 bases: TGTGCCAGCAGCCAAGACCTTAGTGACTCTGGAAACACCATATATTTT. Its protein product is CASSQDLSDSGNTIYF.

V is TRBV18 and J is TRBJ1-4, with 8 bases matching TRBD1. Germline V gene sequence: CDR1 KGHSH, CDR2 LQKENI. This CDR3 comprises 15 residues. J was trimmed by 7 bases and V by 6 bases; bases with no gene match: 10. As DNA, the CDR3 is TGTGCCAGCTCCCCGGGGGCAGGGGGCATTGAAAAACTGTTTTTT. This encodes CASSPGAGGIEKLFF. The full variable domain, completed using reference TRBV18 and TRBJ1-4, is NAGVMQNPRHLVRRRGQEARLRCSPMKGHSHVYWYRQLPEEGLKFMVYLQKENIIDESGMPKERFSAEFPKEGPSILRIQQVVRGDSAAYFCASSPGAGGIEKLFFGSGTQLSVL.

The J gene is TRBJ2-2, the V gene TRBV5-1; the match to TRBD2 covers 8 bases. V lost 0 bases and J lost 6; bases outside the gene matches: 1. CDR3 length: 14 amino acids. Germline CDR1 and CDR2: SGHRS and YFSETQ. The CDR3 DNA reads as TGCGCCAGCAGCTTGGCAGCGGGAGCCGGGGAGCTGTTTTTT. This sequence encodes CASSLAAGAGELFF.

The chain combines TRBV7-7 with TRBJ2-6; 8 bases map to TRBD1. The CDR3 consists of 17 residues. J was trimmed by 2 bases and V by 5 bases; bases with no gene match: 8. Germline values: CDR1 SSHAT, CDR2 FNYEAQ (reference sequence). The CDR3 coding sequence is TGTGCCAGCAGCCCCGGACAGGGAATCGCTGGGGCCAACGTCCTGACTTTC. It specifies CASSPGQGIAGANVLTF.

This clone was seen once. The chain joins TRBV7-2 to TRBJ2-7, with TRBD1 matching 9 bases. Germline CDR1 is SGHTA and CDR2 is FQGNSA. Losses at the gene ends were 7 bases for V and 5 bases for J; bases not matched to a gene: 9. The CDR3 extends over 14 amino acids. As DNA, the CDR3 is TGTGCCAGCAAGCCGGGACAGGGAGTAAACGAGCAGTACTTC. Amino acids: CASKPGQGVNEQYF.

The chain uses TRBV7-9 and TRBJ2-4, with 10 nucleotides matching TRBD2. Germline V gene data show CDR1 as SEHNR and CDR2 as FQNEAQ (reference sequence). V was clipped by 5 bases and J by 7 bases; unmatched bases: 5. CDR3 length: 14 residues. The CDR3 loop reads CASSRTTSGNIQYF. In nucleotides, the CDR3 is TGTGCCAGCAGCCGGACGACTAGCGGGAACATTCAGTACTTC.

The chain carries TRBV27 and TRBJ1-5; D call uncertain. This CDR3 spans 14 amino acids. The germline CDR1 and CDR2 sequences are MNHEY and SMNVEV (reference sequence). Between the trimmed V and J ends, which lost 8 bases and 4 bases, there was a span of 15 bases. The CDR3 DNA reads TGTGCCAGCGCCTCCGACACTGAAAATCAGCCCCAGCATTTT. Residues: CASASDTENQPQHF.

V usage is TRBV7-2 and J usage is TRBJ2-1, with TRBD2 identical over 10 bases. Germline V CDR1 and CDR2: SGHTA, FQGNSA. V dropped 5 bases and J dropped 10; count of bases not matched to a gene: 14. The CDR3 loop spans 16 amino acids. In nucleotides, the CDR3 is TGTGCCAGCAGCCTACAGTCGGCTAGCGGGGGCCACGAGCAGTTCTTC. Protein product: CASSLQSASGGHEQFF.

J is TRBJ2-3 and V is TRBV5-4, with TRBD1 identical over 7 bases. The J segment lost 4 bases and the V segment lost 4 bases, leaving 9 bases of the junction unmatched. There are 15 residues in the CDR3. Germline V gene data show CDR1 as SGHNT and CDR2 as YYREEE (reference sequence). The CDR3 region has the DNA TGTGCCAGCAGCGAACAGGGGAATCTCCCAGATACGCAGTATTTT. It is translated as CASSEQGNLPDTQYF.

The chain links TRBV3-1 (or the pseudogene TRBV3-2) to TRBJ2-3, with 7 bases lining up with TRBD1. Trimming cost V 4 bases and J 0 bases; bases outside gene matches: 7. CDR3 length: 16 residues. The V gene's germline CDR1 is LGHDT and CDR2 YNNKEL (reference sequence). CDR3 amino acids: CASSLWDRTSTDTQYF. CDR3 in DNA: TGTGCCAGCAGCCTTTGGGACAGAACTAGCACAGATACGCAGTATTTT.

This rearrangement joins TRBV28 to TRBJ1-1, with D uncertain. Germline V gene sequence: CDR1 MDHEN, CDR2 SYDVKM. The CDR3 totals 15 residues. Between the trimmed V and J ends, which lost 4 bases and 0 bases, there was a span of 12 bases. CDR3 coding DNA: TGTGCCAGCAGTTCCCCCCACTTGGTGAACACTGAAGCTTTCTTT. Amino acids: CASSSPHLVNTEAFF.

The chain recombines TRBV2 with TRBJ2-5; 8 bases are shared with TRBD1. V shed 5 bases and J 3 bases; nucleotides not matched to a gene: 5. The CDR3 loop spans 14 amino acids. The germline V gene encodes CDR1 SNHLY and CDR2 FYNNEI. The CDR3 sequence is CASSPDRAEETQYF. The CDR3 nucleotides are TGTGCCAGCAGTCCGGACAGGGCAGAAGAGACCCAGTACTTC. Combining the CDR3 with reference TRBV2 and TRBJ2-5 gives the whole variable domain EPEVTQTPSHQVTQMGQEVILRCVPISNHLYFYWYRQILGQKVEFLVSFYNNEISEKSEIFDDQFSVERPDGSNFTLKIRSTKLEDSAMYFCASSPDRAEETQYFGPGTRLLVL.

This sequence joins TRBV9 and TRBJ2-3, with 12 bases matching TRBD2. The CDR3 runs 16 residues. Germline trimming cut 0 bases from V and 4 bases from J; bases unmatched to any gene: 3. CDR1 and CDR2 (germline): SGDLS, YYNGEE. In DNA, the CDR3 is TGTGCCAGCAGCGTAGCTAGCGGGGGGGCCTCAGATACGCAGTATTTT. Amino acids: CASSVASGGASDTQYF.

This chain connects TRBV4-3 to TRBJ2-6, with TRBD1 matching 9 bases. J gave up 2 bases and V 0 bases, and 17 bases lay outside the gene matches. Per germline, CDR1 LGHNA and CDR2 YSLEER. There are 22 residues in the CDR3. CDR3 in DNA: TGCGCCAGCAGCCAAGAACGAGCCACTCCGGGACAGGGAGCTCCTGGGGCCAACGTCCTGACTTTC. This codes for CASSQERATPGQGAPGANVLTF.